These 22 T cell receptor beta chains share one sample of origin, sequenced in a study of blood T cells in healthy people across ages. Together with a sample-barcoded 5' primer, a J-beta primer mix was included in a second PCR lasting roughly 6 to 12 cycles. One entry per CDR3 protein results from TCRdb running MiXCR on the 5' RACE reads. The sample has hundreds of thousands of distinct CDR3 sequences; 40% to 50% are singletons. The sequencing input was blood. Every receptor here comes from a man aged 55-75 years in good health.

The chain uses TRBV11-2 and TRBJ2-7; D possibly corresponds to TRBD2 (6 bases). The V gene lost 0 bases and the J gene lost 5 bases, with 11 bases spanning the gap. Looked up from germline, CDR1 is SGHAT and CDR2 is FQNNGV. The CDR3 extends over 14 amino acids. CDR3 coding DNA: TGTGCCAGCAGCTTAGATTCTACTAGCCACGAGCAGTACTTC. Translated, it gives CASSLDSTSHEQYF.

The chain is built from TRBV7-2 and TRBJ1-2; TRBD1 might be the D (6 bases). CDR1 SGHTA and CDR2 FQGNSA come from the germline V gene. The V and J ends lost 6 bases and 0 bases respectively, with 20 bases between them. This CDR3 comprises 17 residues. CDR3 sequence: CASRATWGQGANYGYTF. The CDR3 region has the DNA TGTGCCAGCAGGGCCACTTGGGGGCAGGGAGCTAACTATGGCTACACCTTC.

The chain employs TRBV2 and TRBJ2-7; 10 bases match TRBD2. TRBJ2-5 explains the end of the DNA better; the J call may be wrong. Looked up from germline, CDR1 is SNHLY and CDR2 is FYNNEI. This CDR3 region has 15 residues. The CDR3 loop is CASNQIAGGPGTQYF. CDR3 coding DNA: TGTGCCAGCAATCAAATAGCGGGGGGACCGGGGACCCAGTACTTC.

The chain employs TRBV7-2 and TRBJ2-7; D not certain. The germline V and J ends were trimmed by 2 bases and 6 bases, with 8 bases remaining between them. CDR1 and CDR2 (germline): SGHTA, FQGNSA. The CDR3 totals 12 residues. CDR3 coding DNA: TGTGCCAGCAGCTTAAACGCGGTCGAGCAGTACTTC. It is translated as CASSLNAVEQYF.

This clonotype was detected a few times. The V call is TRBV7-3, the J call TRBJ2-5; 7 bases map to TRBD1. V was clipped by 2 bases and J by 4 bases; unmatched bases: 10. The CDR3 spans 16 residues. Germline V gene sequence: CDR1 SGHTA, CDR2 FQGTGA. The CDR3, as DNA: TGTGCCAGCAGCTTAGGTCTATTAGGGGGCGTAGAGACCCAGTACTTC. Its translation: CASSLGLLGGVETQYF.

The chain has TRBV20-1 and TRBJ1-6; D is undetermined. CDR1 and CDR2 from the germline V gene are DFQATT and SNEGSKA (reference sequence). The CDR3 has 13 residues. The ends were cut back, 0 bases at V and 10 bases at J, with 10 bases in the middle. In nucleotides, the CDR3 is TGCAGTGCTAGAGATCAAATGTGGTCACCCCTCCACTTT. Translated, it gives CSARDQMWSPLHF.

The table lists this clonotype with many counts. The J gene is TRBJ2-1, the V gene TRBV11-3; D gene uncertain. V lost 6 bases, J lost 5 bases, and 11 bases lay in between. The CDR3 spans 13 residues. Germline V CDR1 and CDR2: SGHNT, YENEEA. The CDR3 DNA sequence: TGTGCCAGCAGTGACGGGCCAAACAATGAGCAGTTCTTC. It specifies CASSDGPNNEQFF. The complete variable domain, with remaining parts taken from reference TRBV11-3 and TRBJ2-1, reads EAGVVQSPRYKIIEKKQPVAFWCNPISGHNTLYWYLQNLGQGPELLIRYENEEAVDDSQLPKDRFSAERLKGVDSTLKIQPAELGDSAVYLCASSDGPNNEQFFGPGTRLTVL.

This clonotype has just a few counts. The chain is built from TRBV30 and TRBJ2-3, with D hard to call. This CDR3 contains 13 residues. Germline V lookup: CDR1 GTSNPN, CDR2 SVGIG (reference sequence). The germline V and J ends were trimmed by 1 base and 9 bases, with 14 bases remaining between them. DNA of the CDR3: TGTGCCTGGAGTGGGAATACTGCTGTCACGCAGTATTTT. This encodes CAWSGNTAVTQYF.

On this clonotype: With a much larger clone just one base away, this may be a read error. The chain is built from TRBV25-1 and TRBJ2-4, with 7 nucleotides matching TRBD1. Germline V gene sequence: CDR1 MGHDK, CDR2 SYGVNS. The V and J ends lost 2 bases and 13 bases, in that order; junction bases with no gene match: 5. CDR3 length: 12 residues. CDR3 bases: TGTGCCAGCAGTGAAATTCGACAGGGACAGTACTTC. This gives the protein CASSEIRQGQYF.

The V call is TRBV12-3 or TRBV12-4, the J call TRBJ2-6; 9 nucleotides align to TRBD1. The CDR3 has 17 amino acids. With 10 bases clipped from V and 0 bases from J, the junction kept 10 bases outside the gene matches. CDR3 DNA sequence: TGTGCCACCAGATCCAGGACAGGGGCCTCTGGGGCCAACGTCCTGACTTTC. Protein product: CATRSRTGASGANVLTF.

As for this clonotype: The junction and the germline gene differ at one end; a read error may be behind it. The CDR3 loop reads CAGSLRESSYNSPLHF. The CDR3 DNA is TGTGCCGGCAGCCTCAGAGAAAGCTCCTATAATTCACCCCTCCACTTT. The chain employs TRBV11-3 and TRBJ1-6; D remains unclear. The germline gives CDR1 SGHNT, CDR2 YENEEA. This CDR3 is built from 16 residues.

In the case of this clonotype: A read error may be the cause here, since a much bigger clone is one base away. The V gene is TRBV18, the J gene TRBJ2-3; the match to TRBD1 covers 10 bases. Germline V CDR1 and CDR2: KGHSH, LQKENI. This CDR3 comprises 16 residues. The CDR3 spells CAGSQGQGGTTDTQYF. The CDR3, as DNA: TGTGCCGGCTCACAAGGACAGGGGGGGACGACAGATACGCAGTATTTT.

This clonotype was picked up a small number of times. The rearrangement uses TRBV7-2 and TRBJ2-7, with 9 bases aligning to TRBD1. CDR1 and CDR2 from the germline V gene are SGHTA and FQGNSA. There are 15 residues in the CDR3. Trimming took 5 bases from V and 4 from J; bases not matched to a gene: 9. The CDR3 loop is CASSPGTGFPYEQYF. Written as DNA, the CDR3 is TGTGCCAGCAGCCCAGGGACAGGGTTTCCATACGAGCAGTACTTC.

This clonotype was detected many times. CDR3 DNA sequence: TGCAGTGCCCCAGCGGGGGGGCTCTACGAGCAGTACTTC. It is translated as CSAPAGGLYEQYF. The V gene is TRBV20-1, the J gene TRBJ2-7, with 10 bases that match TRBD2. Losses at the gene ends were 6 bases for V and 3 bases for J; bases not matched to a gene: 5. The CDR3 sequence is 13 residues long. Germline values: CDR1 DFQATT, CDR2 SNEGSKA (reference sequence).

V is TRBV7-2 and J is TRBJ1-1; a weak D match, TRBD1 (5 bases). Germline V CDR1 and CDR2: SGHTA, FQGNSA. This CDR3 contains 13 residues. Trimming removed 1 base from V and 7 bases from J, with 10 bases in between. The CDR3, as DNA: TGTGCCAGCAGCTTAGGTGAGACAGTTGAAGCTTTCTTT. Encoded protein: CASSLGETVEAFF.

The chain has TRBV6-2 or TRBV6-3 and TRBJ2-1, with D unresolved. This CDR3 has 15 residues. The germline gives CDR1 MNHEY, CDR2 SVGEGT. Trimming left V 6 bases short and J 4 bases short, with 16 bases between. CDR3 amino acids: CASSLTLDGYNEQFF. CDR3 sequence (DNA): TGTGCCAGCAGCTTAACACTGGACGGATACAATGAGCAGTTCTTC.

The gene calls are TRBV18 and TRBJ1-2; the D gene is possibly TRBD1 (6 bases). The CDR3 extends over 12 amino acids. CDR1 and CDR2 (germline): KGHSH, LQKENI. V lost 6 bases and J 3 bases, leaving 8 bases between the germline ends. CDR3 loop: CASSTGYYGYTF. DNA of the CDR3: TGTGCCAGCTCGACAGGATACTATGGCTACACCTTC.

The V and J genes are TRBV12-3 or TRBV12-4 and TRBJ1-4; TRBD1 aligns across 8 bases. V lost 5 bases, J lost 1 base, and 0 bases stayed unmatched. This CDR3 is 14 amino acids long. CDR3 sequence reads: CASSGTGTNEKLFF. The CDR3, as DNA: TGTGCCAGCAGTGGGACAGGAACTAATGAAAAACTGTTTTTT.

This clonotype was picked up many times. This may arise from a read error, as a much more abundant clone is one base away. This chain joins TRBV15 and TRBJ2-5; 7 bases are a match to TRBD2. This CDR3 contains 12 residues. Unmatched junction bases numbered 11, after V lost 8 bases and J lost 11 bases. Germline V lookup: CDR1 LNHNV, CDR2 YYDKDF (reference sequence). The CDR3 loop reads CATGRAVGEQYF. The CDR3 DNA is TGTGCCACCGGGAGGGCAGTGGGGGAGCAGTACTTC.

This rearrangement joins TRBV20-1 to TRBJ2-1; 9 nucleotides match TRBD2. Germline V lookup: CDR1 DFQATT, CDR2 SNEGSKA (reference sequence). The CDR3 runs to 15 residues. The V gene end was trimmed by 6 bases and the J gene end by 13 bases; junction bases not matched to a gene: 19. The CDR3 DNA sequence: TGCAGTGCCACACCCGGGAGCGGGGGGTTCGAGACCCAGTTCTTC. It codes for CSATPGSGGFETQFF.

This clonotype turned up a few times. The J gene is TRBJ1-2, the V gene TRBV3-1; tentatively, D is TRBD1 (5 bases). Looked up from germline, CDR1 is LGHDT and CDR2 is YNNKEL (reference sequence). V dropped 0 bases and J dropped 5 bases, with 16 bases sitting between them. This CDR3 is 16 amino acids long. In DNA, the CDR3 is TGTGCCAGCAGCCAAGATGTGGGACTTTCCACTTATGGCTACACCTTC. As protein: CASSQDVGLSTYGYTF. Together with reference TRBV3-1 and TRBJ1-2, the CDR3 gives the full variable domain: DTAVSQTPKYLVTQMGNDKSIKCEQNLGHDTMYWYKQDSKKFLKIMFSYNNKELIINETVPNRFSPKSPDKAHLNLHINSLELGDSAVYFCASSQDVGLSTYGYTFGSGTRLTVV.

The rearrangement joins TRBV4-1 to TRBJ2-7; D not certain. Trimming removed 2 bases from V and 1 base from J, with 6 bases in between. This CDR3 is built from 13 residues. From germline, CDR1 is MGHRA and CDR2 YSYEKL. Here the CDR3 reads CASSQQVSYEQYF. The CDR3 region has the DNA TGCGCCAGCAGCCAACAAGTATCCTACGAGCAGTACTTC.